This TCR beta chain was found in a study of early T cells in non-severe SARS-CoV-2 infection. Whole-study context: With bulk RNA from unsorted whole blood as input, sequencing yielded unpaired chains.

The sample holds many counts of this clonotype. Using its own MiXCR run on the 5' RACE reads, TCRdb lists one record per CDR3 protein. The sample has just under 45,000 distinct CDR3 sequences, approximately 11% seen once. V gave up 3 bases and J gave up 7 bases; unmatched junction bases: 10. Germline CDR1 and CDR2: DFQATT and SNEGSKA (reference sequence). This CDR3 has 16 residues. Material for sequencing was whole blood. This chain joins TRBV20-1 and TRBJ2-1, with TRBD2 identical over 12 bases. This receptor was taken from an adult who was a healthcare worker with PCR-confirmed SARS-CoV-2 infection or an uninfected control (not recorded which). The CDR3 region has the DNA TGCAGTGCTAGGGCTAGCGGGGGGGCCGGCCTTAATGAGCAGTTCTTC. This codes for CSARASGGAGLNEQFF.